A few counts support the clone carrying this TCR beta chain. Trimming removed 5 bases from V and 5 bases from J, with 12 bases in between. Germline values: CDR1 MGHDK, CDR2 SYGVNS. This CDR3 comprises 13 residues. The record originates from a study of OX40 agonist ivuxolimab in advanced cancers. Libraries were prepared by immunoSEQ multiplex PCR; TCRdb keeps only in-frame clonotypes and omits some of them. This table holds 65,000 to 85,000 clones, around 86% found once. The gene calls are TRBV25-1 and TRBJ2-5; possibly TRBD1 or TRBD2 for D (6 bases each). The TCR was taken from an adult with an advanced solid tumor such as melanoma, head and neck, liver or kidney cancer. The material sequenced was CD4+ or CD8+ T cells sorted from blood, taken in a trial of the OX40 agonist ivuxolimab. DNA for the CDR3: TGTGCCAGCAGTCCCGGGGGCAGGGAGACCCAGTACTTC. Amino acids: CASSPGGRETQYF.